The 23 T cell receptor beta chains in this list originate from one sample, sequenced in a study of shared clonotypes between healthy human individuals. Using immunoSEQ multiplex PCR, the repertoire was profiled, and TCRdb retains in-frame clones only, with some absent. The table records more than 2,000,000 clones, over 85% of them present only once. The sample taken for sequencing was naive CD4+ T cells from PBMCs. Subset specified: CD45RA+ positively selected. These receptors were obtained from a man younger than 35 in good health. Some clones in this sample may be carry-over from other donors' samples.

This chain uses TRBV14 with TRBJ1-1, with a weak D call TRBD1 (5 bases). The V and J ends lost 0 bases and 6 bases respectively, with 8 bases between them. The CDR3 length is 13 residues. Germline loops: CDR1 SGHDN, CDR2 FVKESK. CDR3 sequence: CASSQDRGSEAFF. The CDR3 DNA is TGTGCCAGCAGCCAAGATCGGGGGTCTGAAGCTTTCTTT.

The rearrangement uses TRBV7-3 and TRBJ2-1, with TRBD2 identical over 7 bases. The ends lost 6 bases at V and 4 bases at J; junction bases unmatched: 12. CDR1 and CDR2 (germline): SGHTA, FQGTGA. CDR3 length: 16 residues. The CDR3 spells CASSYLAGAGYNEQFF. The DNA of the CDR3 is TGTGCCAGCAGTTACCTTGCGGGAGCGGGTTACAATGAGCAGTTCTTC.

A remark on this clone: One end of the junction varies from germline; a read error may be responsible. As DNA, the CDR3 is TGTGCCAGCAGCTTAGGACCGGAACAGGCTTTT. This codes for CASSLGPEQAF. This rearrangement joins TRBV11-2 to TRBJ1-4, with a possible D match to TRBD1 (5 bases). Looked up from germline, CDR1 is SGHAT and CDR2 is FQNNGV. The length of the CDR3 is 11 residues.

The genes are TRBV6-5 and TRBJ2-6, with D perhaps TRBD2 (5 bases). This CDR3 is 16 amino acids long. Germline V gene sequence: CDR1 MNHEY, CDR2 SVGAGI. V was pared by 1 base and J by 1 base, with 8 bases between. In nucleotides, the CDR3 is TGTGCCAGCAGTTACTTCAGCGGTTCTGGGGCCAACGTCCTGACTTTC. It specifies CASSYFSGSGANVLTF.

On this clone itself: At one end, the junction sequence differs from germline, possibly due to a read error. Other DNA sequences in this specimen translate into the identical CDR3. The chain recombines TRBV28 with TRBJ2-7; D perhaps matches TRBD2 (5 bases). Per germline, CDR1 MDHEN and CDR2 SYDVKM. This CDR3 spans 13 amino acids. The CDR3 DNA follows: TGTGCCAGCAGCCCGCCCCGGGGTTACGAGCAATACTTC. It encodes CASSPPRGYEQYF.

The chain recombines TRBV2 with TRBJ2-2; no firm D call. Per the germline V gene, CDR1 is SNHLY and CDR2 is FYNNEI. Between the trimmed V and J ends, which lost 2 bases and 5 bases, there was a span of 21 bases. This CDR3 has 18 amino acids. CDR3 region: CASSESMSGGSRTGELFF. For the CDR3, the DNA is TGTGCCAGCAGTGAATCCATGTCGGGTGGCAGTCGAACCGGGGAGCTGTTTTTT.

The CDR3 DNA is TGTGCCAGCAGTTTAGGGGGCGGCAGGTCAATTGAAGCTTTCTTT. Translation gives CASSLGGGRSIEAFF. The chain recombines TRBV28 with TRBJ1-1; D might be TRBD1 (6 bases). The CDR3 spans 15 residues. V lost 2 bases and J 7 bases, leaving 17 bases between the germline ends. Germline V gene lookup returns CDR1 MDHEN and CDR2 SYDVKM.

The gene calls are TRBV6-6 and TRBJ2-1; 10 bases align to TRBD2. Trimming removed 2 bases from V and 8 bases from J; junction bases left unmatched: 9. The CDR3 totals 16 residues. The germline V gene has CDR1 MNHNY and CDR2 SVGAGI (reference sequence). The CDR3 DNA follows: TGTGCCAGCAGTTACGCGGCTAAGCGGGAGGGCGATGAGCAGTTCTTC. Translation: CASSYAAKREGDEQFF.

This clone has more than one count but fewer than ten. The rearrangement links TRBV2 to TRBJ1-2; D ambiguous. The CDR3 sequence is 12 residues long. The germline gives CDR1 SNHLY, CDR2 FYNNEI. V was clipped by 7 bases and J by 2 bases, with 8 bases between them. CDR3: CASKALNYGYTF. DNA for the CDR3: TGTGCCAGCAAGGCCCTCAACTATGGCTACACCTTC.

CDR3 region: CASSQEVRTSSTDTQYF. CDR3 DNA: TGCGCCAGCAGCCAAGAAGTTAGGACATCTAGCACAGATACGCAGTATTTT. The V and J genes are TRBV4-1 and TRBJ2-3; a weak D match, TRBD1 (5 bases). CDR1 and CDR2 from the germline V gene are MGHRA and YSYEKL. Trimming removed 0 bases from V and 0 bases from J, with 13 bases in between. The CDR3 spans 17 residues.

J is TRBJ1-2 and V is TRBV29-1; tentative D call: TRBD1 (6 bases). The germline V and J ends were trimmed by 7 bases and 3 bases, with 12 bases remaining between them. Per germline, CDR1 SQVTM and CDR2 ANQGSEA. The CDR3 length is 12 residues. CDR3 coding DNA: TGCAGCGCCATAGAGGGGGACTATGGCTACACCTTC. Its translation is CSAIEGDYGYTF.

The gene calls are TRBV29-1 and TRBJ2-7, with D possibly TRBD1 on 7 matching bases. Germline assignment: CDR1 SQVTM and CDR2 ANQGSEA. V shed 7 bases and J shed 0 bases, with 13 bases lying between them. This CDR3 spans 13 amino acids. In nucleotides, the CDR3 is TGCAGCGCAGGGGGGAAGAGCTCCTACGAGCAGTACTTC. It specifies CSAGGKSSYEQYF.

In its sample, this clone was seen once. Other DNA sequences within the sample encode an identical CDR3. This chain uses TRBV7-9 with TRBJ1-2; TRBD1 might be the D (5 bases). This CDR3 spans 11 amino acids. CDR1 is SEHNR and CDR2 is FQNEAQ in the germline V gene (reference sequence). Trimming pared 1 base from V and 8 bases from J, leaving 5 bases between. The CDR3, as DNA: TGTGCCAGCAGCTTAGGGGGCGGCTACACCTTC. This encodes CASSLGGGYTF.

For this clone: The sample carries other DNA sequences with the same CDR3. The chain carries TRBV2 and TRBJ2-6; D remains ambiguous. In germline, CDR1 is SNHLY, CDR2 FYNNEI. Trimming removed 4 bases from V and 4 bases from J, with 5 bases in between. The CDR3 is 13 residues long. DNA for the CDR3: TGTGCCAGCAGTGTCTCCGGGGCCAACGTCCTGACTTTC. Translated, it gives CASSVSGANVLTF.

This clone was found once. The gene calls are TRBV5-4 and TRBJ2-2, with D possibly being TRBD1 or TRBD2 (6 bases each). Trimming removed 4 bases from V and 4 bases from J, with 20 bases in between. This CDR3 has 17 amino acids. The V gene's germline CDR1 is SGHNT and CDR2 YYREEE (reference sequence). The CDR3 sequence is CASSPRSVGGGTGELFF. For the CDR3, the DNA is TGTGCCAGCAGCCCCCGCAGCGTGGGGGGCGGCACCGGGGAGCTGTTTTTT. Full variable domain (outside the CDR3, taken from reference TRBV5-4 and TRBJ2-2): ETGVTQSPTHLIKTRGQQVTLRCSSQSGHNTVSWYQQALGQGPQFIFQYYREEENGRGNFPPRFSGLQFPNYSSELNVNALELDDSALYLCASSPRSVGGGTGELFFGEGSRLTVL.

This sequence joins TRBV27 and TRBJ2-1, with 7 bases fitting TRBD1. This CDR3 has 13 residues. Germline CDR1 and CDR2: MNHEY and SMNVEV (reference sequence). V gave up 6 bases and J gave up 9 bases; unmatched junction bases: 8. The CDR3 nucleotides are TGTGCCAGCAGCTCGGACAGGCGCTCTGAGCAGTTCTTC. Translation gives CASSSDRRSEQFF.

This clone was detected only a few times. This chain joins TRBV9 and TRBJ1-2; D not certain. The CDR3 has 13 amino acids. V was trimmed by 1 base and J by 0 bases, leaving 4 bases between them. Germline V gene lookup returns CDR1 SGDLS and CDR2 YYNGEE. This CDR3 is CASSVIANYGYTF. Written as DNA, the CDR3 is TGTGCCAGCAGCGTAATCGCTAACTATGGCTACACCTTC.

The chain carries TRBV28 and TRBJ1-4; weak D call: TRBD1 (6 bases). The V and J ends lost 5 bases and 0 bases respectively, with 19 bases between them. The germline V gene has CDR1 MDHEN and CDR2 SYDVKM. CDR3 length: 18 amino acids. CDR3 coding DNA: TGTGCCAGCAGTCCCCAAGGGGGGCGAACTTCAACTAATGAAAAACTGTTTTTT. This encodes CASSPQGGRTSTNEKLFF.

The chain couples TRBV10-1 to TRBJ2-3; 8 bases map to TRBD2. CDR1 is WNHNN and CDR2 is SYGVQD in the germline V gene (reference sequence). The J segment lost 3 bases and the V segment lost 5 bases, leaving 10 bases of the junction unmatched. CDR3 length equals 16 residues. This CDR3 reads CASSKIAGHLTDTQYF. The CDR3 DNA follows: TGCGCCAGCAGTAAAATAGCGGGACACCTTACAGATACGCAGTATTTT.

A remark on this clone: This specimen includes other DNA sequences encoding the same CDR3. V gene TRBV6-1 combines with J gene TRBJ2-7; D may be TRBD1 or TRBD2 (7 bases each). Germline V gene sequence: CDR1 MNHNS, CDR2 SASEGT. V shed 3 bases and J shed 3 bases, with 12 bases lying between them. This CDR3 region has 14 residues. The CDR3 is CASSEQGGVYEQYF. The CDR3 DNA reads as TGTGCCAGCAGTGAGCAGGGGGGGGTCTACGAGCAGTACTTC.

This chain links TRBV18 with TRBJ2-1; tentatively, D is TRBD2 (6 bases). Looked up from germline, CDR1 is KGHSH and CDR2 is LQKENI. CDR3 length: 15 residues. V lost 2 bases and J 7 bases, leaving 15 bases between the germline ends. DNA for the CDR3: TGTGCCAGCTCACCATGGCGGGAAACGGGAAATGAGCAGTTCTTC. It is translated as CASSPWRETGNEQFF.

Comments on this clone: The same CDR3 can be traced to other DNA sequences in this sample. The chain uses TRBV9 and TRBJ1-1; D remains unclear. The CDR3 loop spans 13 amino acids. Germline CDR1 is SGDLS and CDR2 is YYNGEE. Trimming removed 0 bases at V and 2 bases at J, with 5 bases between. For the CDR3, the DNA is TGTGCCAGCAGCGTAGCAGGCAACACTGAAGCTTTCTTT. Protein product: CASSVAGNTEAFF.

In this sample, this clone turned up a few times. The chain carries TRBV7-9 and TRBJ1-1; tentative D call: TRBD1 (6 bases). Between the trimmed V and J ends, which lost 0 bases and 4 bases, there was a span of 12 bases. CDR3 length equals 15 residues. Germline V lookup: CDR1 SEHNR, CDR2 FQNEAQ (reference sequence). The CDR3 sequence: CASSLAISGVTEAFF. As DNA, the CDR3 is TGTGCCAGCAGCTTAGCGATCTCAGGGGTCACTGAAGCTTTCTTT.